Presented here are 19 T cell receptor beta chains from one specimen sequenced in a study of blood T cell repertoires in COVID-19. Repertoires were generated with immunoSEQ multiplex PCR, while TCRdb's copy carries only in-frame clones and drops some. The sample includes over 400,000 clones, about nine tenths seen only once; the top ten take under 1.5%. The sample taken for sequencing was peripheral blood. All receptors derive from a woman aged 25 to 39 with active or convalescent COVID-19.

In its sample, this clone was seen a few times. CDR3 sequence (DNA): TGTGCCAGCAGCTTAGGACCTAGTGGGAGGTCATACGAGCAGTACTTC. This sequence encodes CASSLGPSGRSYEQYF. The V gene is TRBV11-2, the J gene TRBJ2-7; D perhaps matches TRBD2 (6 bases). This CDR3 comprises 16 residues. Trimming left V 1 base short and J 4 bases short, with 17 bases between. The germline CDR1 and CDR2 sequences are SGHAT and FQNNGV.

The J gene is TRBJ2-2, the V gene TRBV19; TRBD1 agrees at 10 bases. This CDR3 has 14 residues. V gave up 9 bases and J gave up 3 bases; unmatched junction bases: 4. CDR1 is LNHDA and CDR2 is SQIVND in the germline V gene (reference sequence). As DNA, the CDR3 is TGTGCCAGCGCGGACAGGGGGGACACCGGGGAGCTGTTTTTT. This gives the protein CASADRGDTGELFF.

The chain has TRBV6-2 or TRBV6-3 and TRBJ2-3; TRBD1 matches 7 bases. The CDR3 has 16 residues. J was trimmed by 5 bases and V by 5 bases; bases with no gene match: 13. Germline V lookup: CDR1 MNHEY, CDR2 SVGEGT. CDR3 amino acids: CASSPRADRVGDTQYF. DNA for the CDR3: TGTGCCAGCAGTCCCCGGGCAGACAGGGTGGGAGATACGCAGTATTTT.

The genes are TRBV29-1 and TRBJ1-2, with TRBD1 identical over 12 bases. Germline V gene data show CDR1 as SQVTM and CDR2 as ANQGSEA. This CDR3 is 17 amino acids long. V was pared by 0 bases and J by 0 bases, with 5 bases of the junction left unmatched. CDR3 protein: CSVEDVGQGAPNYGYTF. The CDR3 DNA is TGCAGCGTTGAAGACGTGGGACAGGGGGCCCCTAACTATGGCTACACCTTC. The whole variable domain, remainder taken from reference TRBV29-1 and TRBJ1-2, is SAVISQKPSRDICQRGTSLTIQCQVDSQVTMMFWYRQQPGQSLTLIATANQGSEATYESGFVIDKFPISRPNLTFSTLTVSNMSPEDSSIYLCSVEDVGQGAPNYGYTFGSGTRLTVV.

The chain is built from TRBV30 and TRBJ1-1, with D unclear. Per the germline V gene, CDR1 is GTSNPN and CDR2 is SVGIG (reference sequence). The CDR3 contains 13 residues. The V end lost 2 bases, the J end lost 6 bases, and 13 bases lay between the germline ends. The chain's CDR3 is CAWSSTVRAEAFF. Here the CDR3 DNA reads TGTGCCTGGAGTTCGACGGTTCGGGCTGAAGCTTTCTTT.

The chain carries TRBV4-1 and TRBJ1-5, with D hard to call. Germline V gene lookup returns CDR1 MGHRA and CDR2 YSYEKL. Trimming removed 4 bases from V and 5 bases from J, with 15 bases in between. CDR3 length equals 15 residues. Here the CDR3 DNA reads TGCGCCAGCAGCCCTACCGGAGGAGGAGATCAGCCCCAGCATTTT. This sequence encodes CASSPTGGGDQPQHF.

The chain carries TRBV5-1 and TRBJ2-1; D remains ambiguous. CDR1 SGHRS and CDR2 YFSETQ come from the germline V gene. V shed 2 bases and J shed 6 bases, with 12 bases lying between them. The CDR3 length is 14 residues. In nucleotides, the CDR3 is TGCGCCAGCAGCTTACCCCAGGCGCCCAATGAGCAGTTCTTC. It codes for CASSLPQAPNEQFF.

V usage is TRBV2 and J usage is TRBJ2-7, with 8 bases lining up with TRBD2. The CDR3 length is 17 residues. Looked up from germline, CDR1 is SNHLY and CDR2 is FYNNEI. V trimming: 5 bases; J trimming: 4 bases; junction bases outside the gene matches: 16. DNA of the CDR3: TGTGCCAGCAGTACTCAAAGGGGTAGCGGGACCCGATACGAGCAGTACTTC. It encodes CASSTQRGSGTRYEQYF.

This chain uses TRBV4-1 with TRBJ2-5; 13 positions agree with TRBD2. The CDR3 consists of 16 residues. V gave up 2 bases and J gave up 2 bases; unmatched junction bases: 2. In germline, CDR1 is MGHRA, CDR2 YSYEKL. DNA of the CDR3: TGCGCCAGCAGCCAAACTAGCGGGGGGGGGCAAGAGACCCAGTACTTC. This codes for CASSQTSGGGQETQYF.

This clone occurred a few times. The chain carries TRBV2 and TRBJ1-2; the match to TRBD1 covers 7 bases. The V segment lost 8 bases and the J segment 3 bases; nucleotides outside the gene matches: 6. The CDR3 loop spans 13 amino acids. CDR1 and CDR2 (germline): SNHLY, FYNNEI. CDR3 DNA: TGTGCCAGCTACAGGGGTGGTGACTATGGCTACACCTTC. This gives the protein CASYRGGDYGYTF.

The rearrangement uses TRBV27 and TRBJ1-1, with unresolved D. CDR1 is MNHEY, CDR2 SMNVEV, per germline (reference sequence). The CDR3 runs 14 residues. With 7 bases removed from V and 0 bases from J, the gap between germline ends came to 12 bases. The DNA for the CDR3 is TGTGCCAGCATCCTATTGCCGATGAACACTGAAGCTTTCTTT. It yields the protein CASILLPMNTEAFF.

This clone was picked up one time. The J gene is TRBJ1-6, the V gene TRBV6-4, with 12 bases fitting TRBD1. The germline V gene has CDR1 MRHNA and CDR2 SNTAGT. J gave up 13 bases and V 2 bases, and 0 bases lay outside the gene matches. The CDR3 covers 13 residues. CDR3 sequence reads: CASSDGTGGPLHF. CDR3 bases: TGTGCCAGCAGTGACGGGACAGGGGGCCCCCTCCACTTT.

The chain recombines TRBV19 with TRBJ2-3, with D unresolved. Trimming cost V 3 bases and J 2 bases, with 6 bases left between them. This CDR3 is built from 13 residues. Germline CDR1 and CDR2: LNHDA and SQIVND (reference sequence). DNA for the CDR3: TGTGCCAGTAGTATGGCCCACACAGATACGCAGTATTTT. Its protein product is CASSMAHTDTQYF.

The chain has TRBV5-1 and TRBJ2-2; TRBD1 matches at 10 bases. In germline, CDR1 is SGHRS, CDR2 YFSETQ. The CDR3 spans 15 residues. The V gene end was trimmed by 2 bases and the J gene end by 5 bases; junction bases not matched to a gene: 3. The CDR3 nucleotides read TGCGCCAGCAGCTTTGGACAGGGGGGAACCGGGGAGCTGTTTTTT. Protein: CASSFGQGGTGELFF.

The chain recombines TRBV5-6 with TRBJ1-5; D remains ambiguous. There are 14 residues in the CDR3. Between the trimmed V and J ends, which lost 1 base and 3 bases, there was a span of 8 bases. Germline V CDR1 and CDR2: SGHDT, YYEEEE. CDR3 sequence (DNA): TGTGCCAGCAGCTTGTTGTGGGCCAATCAGCCCCAGCATTTT. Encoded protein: CASSLLWANQPQHF.

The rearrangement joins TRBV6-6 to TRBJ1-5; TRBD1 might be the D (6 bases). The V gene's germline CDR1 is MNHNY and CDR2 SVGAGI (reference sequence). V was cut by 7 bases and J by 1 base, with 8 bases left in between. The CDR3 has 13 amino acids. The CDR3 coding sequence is TGTGCCAGCACCGACAGGAGCAATCAGCCCCAGCATTTT. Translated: CASTDRSNQPQHF.

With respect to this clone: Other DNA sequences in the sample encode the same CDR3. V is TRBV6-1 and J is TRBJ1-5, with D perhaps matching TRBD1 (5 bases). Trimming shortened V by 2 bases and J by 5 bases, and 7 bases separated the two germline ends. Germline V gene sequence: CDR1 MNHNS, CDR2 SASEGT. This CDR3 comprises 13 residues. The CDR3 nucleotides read TGTGCCAGCAGTGAACAGGGCGATCAGCCCCAGCATTTT. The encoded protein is CASSEQGDQPQHF.

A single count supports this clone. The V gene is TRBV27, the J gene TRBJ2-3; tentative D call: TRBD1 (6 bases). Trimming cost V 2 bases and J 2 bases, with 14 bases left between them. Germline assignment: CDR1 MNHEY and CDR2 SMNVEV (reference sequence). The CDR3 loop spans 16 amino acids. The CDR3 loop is CASSLMGAVFTDTQYF. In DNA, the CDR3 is TGTGCCAGCAGTTTAATGGGGGCGGTCTTCACAGATACGCAGTATTTT.

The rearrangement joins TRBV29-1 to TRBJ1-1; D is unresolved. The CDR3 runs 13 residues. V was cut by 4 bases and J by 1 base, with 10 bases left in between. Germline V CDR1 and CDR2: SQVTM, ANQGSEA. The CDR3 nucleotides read TGCAGCGTTGTACAGTATCCGAACACTGAAGCTTTCTTT. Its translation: CSVVQYPNTEAFF.